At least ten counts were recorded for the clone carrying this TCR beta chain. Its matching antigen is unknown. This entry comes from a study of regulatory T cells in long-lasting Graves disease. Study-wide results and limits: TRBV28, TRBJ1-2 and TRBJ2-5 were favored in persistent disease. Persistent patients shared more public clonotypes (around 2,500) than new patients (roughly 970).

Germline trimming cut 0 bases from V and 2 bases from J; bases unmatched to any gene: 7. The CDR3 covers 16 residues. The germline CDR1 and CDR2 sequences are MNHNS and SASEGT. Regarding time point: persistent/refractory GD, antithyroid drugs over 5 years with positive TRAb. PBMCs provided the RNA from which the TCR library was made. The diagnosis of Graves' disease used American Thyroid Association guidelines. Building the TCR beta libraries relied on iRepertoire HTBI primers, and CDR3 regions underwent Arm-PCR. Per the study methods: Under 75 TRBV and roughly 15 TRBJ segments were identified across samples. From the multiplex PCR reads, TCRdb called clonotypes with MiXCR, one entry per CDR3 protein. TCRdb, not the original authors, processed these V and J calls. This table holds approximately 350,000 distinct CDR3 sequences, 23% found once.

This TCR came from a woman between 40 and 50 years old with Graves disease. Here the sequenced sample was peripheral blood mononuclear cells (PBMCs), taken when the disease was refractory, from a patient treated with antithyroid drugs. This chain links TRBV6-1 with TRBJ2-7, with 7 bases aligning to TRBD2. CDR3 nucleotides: TGTGCCAGCAGTGAAGCACAAGCGGGAAAGACCTACGAGCAGTACTTC. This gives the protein CASSEAQAGKTYEQYF.